The rows below give T cell receptor beta chains drawn from one sample of a study of OX40 agonist ivuxolimab in advanced cancers. Only in-frame clones appear in the TCRdb table, and some are missing; sequencing was by immunoSEQ multiplex PCR. The sample shows about 36,000 clones, roughly 80% of them seen only once. The source material was CD4+ or CD8+ T cells sorted from blood, sampled in a trial of the OX40 agonist ivuxolimab. The receptors here all came from an adult with an advanced solid tumor such as melanoma, head and neck, liver or kidney cancer. Each CDR3 is given with its conserved first and last residue.

CASSLVQGADYGYTF TRBV5-4 15
CASSSPLAQGRETQYF TRBV28 16
CASSLAATGVAYEQYF TRBV11-2 16
CASSSEVYTEAFF TRBV7-3 13
CASSFRTGQVGELFF TRBV9 15
CASGLGGTYEQYF TRBV12-5 13
CASSPTGTGYEQYF TRBV5-6 14
CASSESSPDMTEAFF TRBV10-2 15
CASSQGLSNYEQYF TRBV7-8 14
CAWGGTGVGYDEQFF TRBV30 15
CASIPKGPGQYEQYF TRBV6-8 15
CASSEGTGELFF TRBV10-1 12
CASSLGGGGKETQYF TRBV7-6 15
CVRSLAERGVTGELFF TRBV7-5 16
CAWSVQGGSIYEQYF TRBV30 15
CASSRQGFSGETQYF TRBV9 15
CSVEKGKRNTIYF TRBV29-1 13
CASSPATVSYEQYF TRBV18 14
CASRPGAPYSPLHF TRBV6-1 14
CASRGGALQTQYF TRBV6-5 13
CASSLVVPGITGELFF TRBV11-2 16
CASRGSLRYGYTF TRBV6-1 13
CASSIMWEQFF TRBV19 11
CSASIAGELFF TRBV20-1 11
CASSLVRGQGASPLHF TRBV5-1 16
CASSVVTGGTYGYTF TRBV9 15
CAWSAGTSDTQYF TRBV30 13
CASSYPGQEQYF TRBV6-5 12
CASSFLASTEAFF TRBV5-1 13
CASSFNPGGNNEQFF TRBV18 15
CASSLDWLTEAFF TRBV5-4 13
CASSLVERRTEAFF TRBV5-4 14
CATSRRTGVDYGYTF TRBV15 15
CSAIQNTEAFF TRBV20-1 11
CASSPQGGHTDTQYF TRBV6-1 15
CASSSQLDGNTEAFF TRBV5-1 15
CASSYFEGQGGEAFF TRBV6-5 15
CASSQPGSWSYEQYF TRBV4-1 15
CASSLSARYSNQPQHF TRBV27 16
CASTVSGNPTDTQYF TRBV19 15
CASSSSPGLYPYYSNQPQHF TRBV27 20
CASSSTGTANTEAFF TRBV7-9 15
CASSLQGAGYEQYF TRBV11-1 14
CAWSYARQGSTEAFF TRBV30 15
CASSTQDRGLEAFF TRBV19 14
CASTVKPSGGREQFF TRBV7-2 15
CASSVVGGAGNTIYF TRBV9 15
CASTLRTSGIGEAFF TRBV11-2 15
CSVGNPGSYEAQYF TRBV29-1 14
CSVGKGRSYEQYF TRBV29-1 13
CASSTGSGNTIYF TRBV6-5 13
CASSEGQVPSETQYF TRBV6-1 15
CASSTPGGSSYGYTF TRBV6-5 15
CASSFLRTGSEQYF TRBV28 14